What follows is one TCR beta chain and its context. Its specificity is not known. Per the germline V gene, CDR1 is LGHNA and CDR2 is YNFKEQ. The CDR3 consists of 20 residues. Trimming at V came to 0 bases and at J to 3 bases, leaving 14 bases not matched to a gene. The record originates from a study of blood T cells in healthy people across ages. Study observations and caveats: Per-million-T-cell TCR beta diversity fell roughly linearly with age.

A minimum of 7 million PBMCs was isolated per sample. For the second PCR, which ran for roughly 6 to 12 cycles, a sample-barcoded 5' primer and a J-beta primer mix were used. Each cDNA molecule was tagged by a template-switch adaptor that had 12 random nucleotides. TCRdb passed the 5' RACE reads through MiXCR, listing each CDR3 protein once. This sample yields about 830,000 distinct CDR3 sequences, of which 62% are seen a single time; around a quarter belongs to the top ten. This clonotype was obtained from a man aged 25-45 years in good health. The chain couples TRBV4-2 to TRBJ2-3; TRBD2 matches 11 bases. Sample: blood. CDR3 DNA sequence: TGTGCCAGCAGCCAAGAGCCCTCGGACAACCTAGCGGGGGGAACAGATACGCAGTATTTT. Residues: CASSQEPSDNLAGGTDTQYF.